A selection of T cell receptor beta chains follows, all from one sample in a study of cytomegalovirus exposure and HLA in healthy donors. Profiled with immunoSEQ multiplex PCR; TCRdb holds only in-frame clones, not every one. The table lists fewer than 85,000 clones. The sequenced material came from PBMCs. The receptors derive from a man aged 50 to 59 in good health and CMV-seropositive. Each CDR3 is given with its conserved first and last residue. A D gene is named only where the DNA matches it firmly.

d_call j_call v_call cdr3_aa cdr3_nt
NA TRBJ1-2 TRBV28 CASTLGGPGSEGYTF TGTGCCAGCACATTGGGAGGGCCCGGCTCGGAGGGCTACACCTTC
TRBD1 TRBJ2-2 TRBV5-6 CASSWGQGAGELFF TGTGCCAGCAGCTGGGGACAGGGGGCCGGGGAGCTGTTTTTT
NA TRBJ2-7 TRBV10-1 CASTLIIGQPRPSSLEQYF TGCGCCAGCACCCTGATAATTGGACAGCCCCGGCCGTCCTCCCTCGAGCAGTACTTC
TRBD2 TRBJ2-7 TRBV6-1 CASSLAGDYEQYF TGTGCCAGCAGTCTAGCGGGAGACTACGAGCAGTACTTC
NA TRBJ2-1 TRBV7-8 CASSPQTFNEQFF TGTGCCAGCAGCCCCCAAACTTTCAATGAGCAGTTCTTC
NA TRBJ2-7 TRBV9 CASSVGPTGLSYEQYF TGTGCCAGCAGCGTAGGTCCGACAGGCCTCTCCTACGAGCAGTACTTC
TRBD1 TRBJ2-7 TRBV5-1 CASSLEATGVRYEQYF TGCGCCAGCAGCTTGGAGGCTACAGGGGTTCGGTACGAGCAGTACTTC
TRBD1 TRBJ1-1 TRBV15 CATSHRGTEAFF TGTGCCACCAGCCACAGGGGCACTGAAGCTTTCTTT
NA TRBJ1-5 TRBV11-2 CASSLVQGANQPQHF TGTGCCAGCAGCTTAGTACAGGGAGCTAATCAGCCCCAGCATTTT
NA TRBJ2-2 TRBV9 CASSVELFSGELFF TGTGCCAGCAGCGTAGAATTGTTCAGCGGGGAGCTGTTTTTT
NA TRBJ2-3 TRBV18 CASSPETLTDTQYF TGTGCCAGCTCACCAGAAACTCTAACAGATACGCAGTATTTT
NA TRBJ2-1 TRBV7-7 CASSLSRNADEQFF TGTGCCAGCAGCTTAAGTCGGAATGCGGATGAGCAGTTCTTC
TRBD1 TRBJ1-1 TRBV18 CASAAGGNTEAFF TGTGCCAGCGCCGCAGGGGGTAACACTGAAGCTTTCTTT
NA TRBJ2-1 TRBV30 CAWSVGQVNEQFF TGTGCCTGGAGTGTAGGACAAGTAAATGAGCAGTTCTTC
NA TRBJ1-3 TRBV7-2 CASSLGDSTNSGNTIYF TGTGCCAGCAGCTTAGGGGACTCTACGAACTCTGGAAACACCATATATTTT
NA TRBJ1-6 TRBV2 CASSERVSSYNSPLHF TGTGCCAGCAGTGAGAGGGTGAGCTCCTATAATTCACCCCTCCACTTT
NA TRBJ2-5 TRBV5-1 CASSLADREETQYF TGCGCCAGCAGCTTGGCGGACAGAGAAGAGACCCAGTACTTC
NA TRBJ1-4 TRBV11-2 CASSLWRGDEKLFF TGTGCCAGCAGCTTATGGCGGGGTGATGAAAAACTGTTTTTT
TRBD1 TRBJ2-7 TRBV5-1 CASSSTGTGYYEQYF TGCGCCAGCAGCTCCACCGGGACAGGGTACTACGAGCAGTACTTC
TRBD1 TRBJ1-1 TRBV5-1 CASSFWTGFFVAEAFF TGCGCCAGCAGCTTTTGGACAGGGTTTTTCGTCGCTGAAGCTTTCTTT
NA TRBJ1-6 TRBV6-1 CASFWGDNSPLHF TGTGCCAGCTTTTGGGGGGATAATTCACCCCTCCACTTT
NA TRBJ1-1 TRBV12-5 CASGLRWNTEAFF TGTGCTAGTGGTTTGCGGTGGAACACTGAAGCTTTCTTT
NA TRBJ1-6 TRBV15 CATSRDMGARDSPLHF TGTGCCACCAGCAGAGATATGGGGGCCAGGGATTCACCCCTCCACTTT
TRBD2 TRBJ2-1 TRBV6-6 CAISPGTSESSEQFF TGTGCCATCTCCCCCGGGACTAGCGAATCTAGTGAGCAGTTCTTC
TRBD1 TRBJ1-2 TRBV11-2 CASSLGTGGDYGYTF TGTGCCAGCAGCTTAGGAACAGGGGGCGACTATGGCTACACCTTC
TRBD2 TRBJ2-2 TRBV5-1 CASSLGSSGGAAGELFF TGCGCCAGCAGCTTGGGCTCCAGCGGGGGGGCCGCCGGGGAGCTGTTTTTT
TRBD1 TRBJ2-5 TRBV5-1 CASSSSRGKETQYF TGCGCCAGCAGCTCTTCCAGGGGGAAAGAGACCCAGTACTTC
NA TRBJ1-2 TRBV7-9 CASSLWSPHHPSYGYTF TGTGCCAGCAGCCTATGGAGTCCTCACCACCCATCCTATGGCTACACCTTC
NA TRBJ2-2 TRBV5-8 CASSLRGNAGELFF TGTGCCAGCAGCTTGAGAGGGAATGCCGGGGAGCTGTTTTTT
TRBD2 TRBJ2-1 TRBV5-6 CASSLGLALGEQFF TGTGCCAGCAGCCTGGGACTAGCTCTGGGTGAGCAGTTCTTC
TRBD2 TRBJ2-2 TRBV2 CASSETAGGGNTGELFF TGTGCCAGCAGTGAGACCGCGGGCGGGGGGAACACCGGGGAGCTGTTTTTT
TRBD1 TRBJ1-1 TRBV6-5 CASRMGQGRETEAFF TGTGCCAGCAGAATGGGACAGGGGAGGGAAACTGAAGCTTTCTTT
NA TRBJ1-1 TRBV4-1 CASSTPLTPSPNTEAFF TGCGCCAGCAGCACTCCCCTTACCCCAAGCCCGAACACTGAAGCTTTCTTT
NA TRBJ1-1 TRBV5-1 CASSLTQGTEAFF TGCGCCAGCAGCTTGACTCAGGGCACTGAAGCTTTCTTT
NA TRBJ2-5 TRBV6-5 CATFTQGETQYF TGTGCCACCTTTACTCAGGGGGAGACCCAGTACTTC
NA TRBJ1-5 TRBV6-1 CASRDTAANQPQHF TGTGCCAGCAGAGACACAGCCGCCAATCAGCCCCAGCATTTT